This paragraph reports one TCR beta chain. Per sorted-subset replicate PCR, input was 200 to 250 ng DNA, representing tens of thousands of T cell genomes. Sequencing used immunoSEQ multiplex PCR; TCRdb keeps in-frame clones, though not all of them. The table shows approximately 840,000 clones, with around 96% occurring only once. The CDR3 extends over 15 amino acids. Germline CDR1 reads MDHEN; CDR2 reads SYDVKM. Trimming pared 10 bases from V and 0 bases from J, leaving 19 bases between. As defined, naive CD8 cells were CD45RO-negative and positively selected for CCR7, with terminally differentiated effector memory CD45RA+ cells excluded. Donors were Caucasian adults residing in Nashville, Tennessee, USA. The data were obtained in a study of shared clonotypes between healthy human individuals. For the study at large: Serving as donors were two women and three men, whose ages spanned 18 to 49. Three plates each covered CD4 naive and memory; CD8 naive two, CD8 memory one.

The origin of this receptor is a man under 40 in good health. The sequencing sample was made of naive CD8+ T cells sorted from blood. This chain connects TRBV28 to TRBJ2-7, with D hard to call. DNA of the CDR3: TGTGCCACCGCGGTCTTTGTTGGAACCTCCTACGAGCAGTACTTC. Its translation is CATAVFVGTSYEQYF.